This T cell receptor beta chain was identified in a study of preoperative IRX-2 immunotherapy in early breast cancer. Clones were sequenced by immunoSEQ multiplex PCR, and TCRdb holds only the in-frame ones, with some missing. The sample has 30,000 to 35,000 clones, roughly four fifths seen once; the top ten hold just under 2.5%. Treatment denoted: preoperative locoregional IRX-2 cytokine immunotherapy. This phase Ib study tested locoregional IRX-2 cytokine immunotherapy given before surgery. CDR3 size: 14 residues. The V and J ends lost 6 bases and 2 bases, in that order; junction bases with no gene match: 5. CDR1 and CDR2 from the germline V gene are LGHNT and FRNRAP.

This clonotype was obtained from a human donor with breast cancer. The specimen comprised lymph node tissue, sampled from a patient treated with IRX-2 immunotherapy. This chain connects TRBV12-5 to TRBJ2-3; TRBD1 aligns across 7 bases. The CDR3 loop reads CASGRDSSTDTQYF. DNA for the CDR3: TGTGCTAGTGGCAGGGACAGTTCCACAGATACGCAGTATTTT.